The source of this TCR beta chain is a study of response to subunit inactivated influenza vaccine (dated by TCRdb to 2016 to 2018). About the study as a whole: Deep quantitative T cell receptor repertoire profiling was used in the study to track responses to a trivalent subunit inactivated influenza vaccine. Paper-wide results and their limitations: The authors suggested that each seasonal influenza vaccination may recruit only a limited number of new T cells.

The library was built by means of RT-PCR. This sample was sequenced with an Illumina HiSeq 2500. TCRdb reprocessed the public reads (quality trimming at Q25 with fastp, clone calling with MiXCR) and kept in-frame beta chains. Duplicate CDR3 protein sequences are folded into a single record with the most common DNA and genes. For this sample there are hundreds of thousands of distinct CDR3 sequences; roughly 23% appear just once. The ten largest make up under 2.5% of the sample. Note on this clonotype: What antigen it recognizes has not been identified. Base qualities are not recorded, but no much larger clone differs from it by a single base.

Material: CD4+ T cells sorted from PBMCs, obtained around 5 days after vaccination. This TCR was sampled from a man aged 45-65 years who received an inactivated influenza vaccine. Donor details come from another sample of the same person, matched by shared clones.

The CDR3 region has the sequence CSASWLQSNEQFF. The bases are TGCAGTGCTAGCTGGCTCCAGAGTAATGAGCAGTTCTTC. This chain is built from TRBV20-1 and TRBJ2-1; the D gene remains uncertain. The CDR3 goes from the cysteine to the phenylalanine over 13 residues. The only DNA kept is the CDR3, 39 bases in frame from the first base. V lost 3 bases and J lost 7 bases; the stretch between them is 13 bases long. The germline V gene (reference sequence) provides CDR1 DFQATT and CDR2 SNEGSKA.